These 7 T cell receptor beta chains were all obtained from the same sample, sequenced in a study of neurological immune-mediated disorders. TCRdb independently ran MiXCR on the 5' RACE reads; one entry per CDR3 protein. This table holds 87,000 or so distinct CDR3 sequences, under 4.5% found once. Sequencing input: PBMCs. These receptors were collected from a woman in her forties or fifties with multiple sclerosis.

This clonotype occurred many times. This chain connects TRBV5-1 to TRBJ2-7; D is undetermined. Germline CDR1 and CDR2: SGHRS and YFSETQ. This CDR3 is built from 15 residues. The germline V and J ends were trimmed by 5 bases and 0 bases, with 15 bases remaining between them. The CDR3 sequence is CASRSTPASSYEQYF. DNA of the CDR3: TGCGCCAGCAGAAGTACCCCGGCCAGCTCCTACGAGCAGTACTTC.

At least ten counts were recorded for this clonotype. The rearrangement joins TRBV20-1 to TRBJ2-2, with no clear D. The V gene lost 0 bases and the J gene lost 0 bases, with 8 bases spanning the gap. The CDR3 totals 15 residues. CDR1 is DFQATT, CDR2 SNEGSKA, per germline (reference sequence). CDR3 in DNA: TGCAGTGCTAGAGATACAACGCCGAACACCGGGGAGCTGTTTTTT. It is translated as CSARDTTPNTGELFF.

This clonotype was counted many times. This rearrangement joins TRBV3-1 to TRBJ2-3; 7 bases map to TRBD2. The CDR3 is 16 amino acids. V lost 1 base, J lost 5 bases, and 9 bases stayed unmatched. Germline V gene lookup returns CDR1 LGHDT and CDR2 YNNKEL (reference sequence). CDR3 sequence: CASSQAAAGWGDTQYF. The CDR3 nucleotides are TGTGCCAGCAGCCAAGCGGCAGCGGGGTGGGGAGATACGCAGTATTTT.

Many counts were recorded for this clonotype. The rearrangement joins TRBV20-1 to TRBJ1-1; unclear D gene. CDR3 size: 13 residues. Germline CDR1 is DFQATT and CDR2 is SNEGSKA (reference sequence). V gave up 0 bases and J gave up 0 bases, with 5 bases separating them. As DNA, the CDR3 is TGCAGTGCTAGAGACAGATTGAACACTGAAGCTTTCTTT. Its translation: CSARDRLNTEAFF.

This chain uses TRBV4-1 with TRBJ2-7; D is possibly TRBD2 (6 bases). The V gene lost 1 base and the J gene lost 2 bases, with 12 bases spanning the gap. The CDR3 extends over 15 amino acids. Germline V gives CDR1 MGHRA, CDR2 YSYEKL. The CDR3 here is CASSQAWSGAYEQYF. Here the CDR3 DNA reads TGCGCCAGCAGCCAAGCTTGGTCGGGGGCCTACGAGCAGTACTTC.

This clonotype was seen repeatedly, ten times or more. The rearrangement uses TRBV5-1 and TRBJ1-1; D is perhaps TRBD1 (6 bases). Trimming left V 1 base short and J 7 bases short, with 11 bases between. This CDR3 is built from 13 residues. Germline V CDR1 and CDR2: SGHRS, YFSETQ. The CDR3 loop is CASSLSGTYEAFF. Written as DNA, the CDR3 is TGCGCCAGCAGCTTGTCTGGGACATATGAAGCTTTCTTT. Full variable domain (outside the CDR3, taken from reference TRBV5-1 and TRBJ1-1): KAGVTQTPRYLIKTRGQQVTLSCSPISGHRSVSWYQQTPGQGLQFLFEYFSETQRNKGNFPGRFSGRQFSNSRSEMNVSTLELGDSALYLCASSLSGTYEAFFGQGTRLTVV.

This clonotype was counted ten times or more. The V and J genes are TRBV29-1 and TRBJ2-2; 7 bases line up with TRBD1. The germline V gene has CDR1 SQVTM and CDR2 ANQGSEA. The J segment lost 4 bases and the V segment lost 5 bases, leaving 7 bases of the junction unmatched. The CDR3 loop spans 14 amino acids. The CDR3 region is CSVRQGGFTGELFF. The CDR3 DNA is TGCAGCGTTAGACAGGGCGGTTTCACCGGGGAGCTGTTTTTT.